This T cell receptor beta chain was sequenced in a study of blood T cell repertoires in COVID-19. Participants' own reports of clinical history determined their cohort assignment. The table came from immunoSEQ multiplex PCR; TCRdb's copy has only in-frame clones and leaves some out. Here the sample spans roughly 430,000 clones, approximately 85% being singletons. The receptor comes from a middle-aged woman with acute COVID-19. Input material: PBMCs or T cells enriched from blood (not recorded which).

CDR3 DNA: TGCAGCGCTGCTCGGACGGGGGTTGCAGAAGCTTTCTTT. This sequence encodes CSAARTGVAEAFF. The genes are TRBV29-1 and TRBJ1-1, with D maybe TRBD1 (5 bases). CDR3 length: 13 residues. The V gene lost 7 bases and the J gene lost 8 bases, with 20 bases spanning the gap. In germline, CDR1 is SQVTM, CDR2 ANQGSEA.